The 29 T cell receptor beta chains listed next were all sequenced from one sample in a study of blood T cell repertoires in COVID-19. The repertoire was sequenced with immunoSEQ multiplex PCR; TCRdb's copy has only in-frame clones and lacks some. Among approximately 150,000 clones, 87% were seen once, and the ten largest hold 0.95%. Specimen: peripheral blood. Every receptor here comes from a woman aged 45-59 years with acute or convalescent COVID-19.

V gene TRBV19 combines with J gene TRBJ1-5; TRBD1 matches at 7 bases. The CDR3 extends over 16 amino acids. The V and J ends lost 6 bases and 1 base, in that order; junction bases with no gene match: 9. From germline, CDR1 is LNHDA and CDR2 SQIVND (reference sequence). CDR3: CASSLNRGGSNQPQHF. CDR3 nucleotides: TGTGCCAGTAGCCTGAACAGGGGCGGGAGCAATCAGCCCCAGCATTTT.

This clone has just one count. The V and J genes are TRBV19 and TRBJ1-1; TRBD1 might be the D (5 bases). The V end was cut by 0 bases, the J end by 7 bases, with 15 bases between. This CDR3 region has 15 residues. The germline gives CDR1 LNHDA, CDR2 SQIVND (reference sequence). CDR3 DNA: TGTGCCAGTAGTATAGATCTAAGGGGCGGAAATGAAGCTTTCTTT. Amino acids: CASSIDLRGGNEAFF.

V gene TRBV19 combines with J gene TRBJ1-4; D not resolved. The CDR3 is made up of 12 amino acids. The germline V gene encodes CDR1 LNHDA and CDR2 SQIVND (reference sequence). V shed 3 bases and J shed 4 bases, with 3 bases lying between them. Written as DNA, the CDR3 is TGTGCCAGTAGTATCAGTAATGAAAAACTGTTTTTT. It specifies CASSISNEKLFF.

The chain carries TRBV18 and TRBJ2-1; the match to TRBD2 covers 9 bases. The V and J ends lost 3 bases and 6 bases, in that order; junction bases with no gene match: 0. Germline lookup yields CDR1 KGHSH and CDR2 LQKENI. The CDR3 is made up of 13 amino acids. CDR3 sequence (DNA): TGTGCCAGCTCACCGGGACTAGCCAATGAGCAGTTCTTC. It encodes CASSPGLANEQFF.

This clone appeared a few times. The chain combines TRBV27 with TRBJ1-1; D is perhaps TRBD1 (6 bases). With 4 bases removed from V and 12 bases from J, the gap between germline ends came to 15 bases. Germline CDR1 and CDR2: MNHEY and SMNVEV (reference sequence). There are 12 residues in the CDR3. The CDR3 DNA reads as TGTGCCAGCAGTTCAGGGGAGCTCTTTACTTTCTTT. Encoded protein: CASSSGELFTFF.

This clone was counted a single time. CDR3 in amino acids: CASTLGQNEKLFF. CDR3 nucleotides: TGTGCCAGTACCCTTGGACAGAATGAAAAACTGTTTTTT. The V and J genes are TRBV19 and TRBJ1-4; TRBD1 might be the D (6 bases). Germline CDR1 is LNHDA and CDR2 is SQIVND (reference sequence). The CDR3 totals 13 residues. Trimming stripped 7 bases from V and 5 bases from J, with 11 bases between.

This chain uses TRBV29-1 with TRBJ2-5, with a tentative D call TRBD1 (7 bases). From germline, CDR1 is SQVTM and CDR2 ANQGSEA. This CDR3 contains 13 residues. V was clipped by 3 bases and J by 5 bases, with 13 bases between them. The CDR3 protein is CSVDKGAGETQYF. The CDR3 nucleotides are TGCAGCGTTGATAAGGGGGCGGGGGAGACCCAGTACTTC.

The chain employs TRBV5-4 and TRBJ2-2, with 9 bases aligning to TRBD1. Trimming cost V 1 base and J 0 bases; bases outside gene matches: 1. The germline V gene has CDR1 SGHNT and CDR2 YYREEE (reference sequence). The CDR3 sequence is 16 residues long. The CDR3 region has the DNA TGTGCCAGCAGCTTGAACAGGGGGCCGAACACCGGGGAGCTGTTTTTT. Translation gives CASSLNRGPNTGELFF.

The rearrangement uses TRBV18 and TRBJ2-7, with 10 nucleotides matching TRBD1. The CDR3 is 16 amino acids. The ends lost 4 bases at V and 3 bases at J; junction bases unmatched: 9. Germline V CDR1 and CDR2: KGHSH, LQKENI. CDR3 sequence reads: CASSRRDRGGGYEQYF. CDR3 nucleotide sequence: TGTGCCAGCTCACGGCGGGACAGGGGCGGAGGCTACGAGCAGTACTTC.

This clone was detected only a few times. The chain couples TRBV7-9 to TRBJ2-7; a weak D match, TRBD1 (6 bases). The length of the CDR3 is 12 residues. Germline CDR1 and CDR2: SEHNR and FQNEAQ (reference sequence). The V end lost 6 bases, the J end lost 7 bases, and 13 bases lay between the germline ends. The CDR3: CASSYTGLEQYF. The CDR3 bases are TGTGCCAGCAGTTATACAGGGTTGGAGCAGTACTTC.

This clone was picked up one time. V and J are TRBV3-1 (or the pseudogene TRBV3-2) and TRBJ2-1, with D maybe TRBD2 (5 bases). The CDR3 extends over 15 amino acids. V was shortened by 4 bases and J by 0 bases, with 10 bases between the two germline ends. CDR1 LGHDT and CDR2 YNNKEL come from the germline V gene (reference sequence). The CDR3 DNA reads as TGTGCCAGCAGCCCGGGGTCTAGCTCCTACAATGAGCAGTTCTTC. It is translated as CASSPGSSSYNEQFF.

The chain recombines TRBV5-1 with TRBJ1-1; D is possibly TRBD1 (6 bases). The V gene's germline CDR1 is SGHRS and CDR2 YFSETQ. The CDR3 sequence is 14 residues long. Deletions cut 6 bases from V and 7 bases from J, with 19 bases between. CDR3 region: CASTLGGAGGEAFF. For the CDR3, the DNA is TGCGCCAGCACCCTCGGGGGGGCTGGGGGTGAAGCTTTCTTT.

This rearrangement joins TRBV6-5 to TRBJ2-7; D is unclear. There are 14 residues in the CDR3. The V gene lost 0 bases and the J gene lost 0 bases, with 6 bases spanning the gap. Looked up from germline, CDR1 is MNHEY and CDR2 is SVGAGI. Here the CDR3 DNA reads TGTGCCAGCAGTTACTCGGCCTCCTCCTACGAGCAGTACTTC. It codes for CASSYSASSYEQYF.

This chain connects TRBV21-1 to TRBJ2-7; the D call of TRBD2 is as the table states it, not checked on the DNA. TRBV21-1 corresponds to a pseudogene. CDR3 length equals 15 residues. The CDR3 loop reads CASSKDGGTSYEQYF. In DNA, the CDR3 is TGTGCCAGCAGCAAGGATGGGGGGACTTCCTACGAGCAGTACTTC.

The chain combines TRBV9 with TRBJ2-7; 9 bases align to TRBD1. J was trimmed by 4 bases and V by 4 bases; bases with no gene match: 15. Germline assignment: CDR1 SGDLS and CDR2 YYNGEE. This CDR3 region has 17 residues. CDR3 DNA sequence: TGTGCCAGCAGCCCCCGCACCCTCTGGACAGGGGCGTACGAGCAGTACTTC. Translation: CASSPRTLWTGAYEQYF.

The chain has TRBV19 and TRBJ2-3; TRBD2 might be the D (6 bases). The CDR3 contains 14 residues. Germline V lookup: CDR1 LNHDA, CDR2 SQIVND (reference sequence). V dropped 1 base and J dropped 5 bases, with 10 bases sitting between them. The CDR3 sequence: CASSIGGGKDTQYF. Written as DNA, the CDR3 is TGTGCCAGTAGTATAGGCGGAGGGAAAGATACGCAGTATTTT.

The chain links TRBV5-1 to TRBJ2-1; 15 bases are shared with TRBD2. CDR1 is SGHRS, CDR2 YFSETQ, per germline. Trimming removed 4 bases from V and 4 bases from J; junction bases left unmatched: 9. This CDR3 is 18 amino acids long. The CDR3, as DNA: TGCGCCAGCAGCCCCTGGACTAGCGGGGGGGGGAGATACAATGAGCAGTTCTTC. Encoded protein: CASSPWTSGGGRYNEQFF.

CDR3 nucleotides: TGCGCCAGCAGCCAAGACGGGGCGGGGGGGTACAATGAGCAGTTCTTC. It is translated as CASSQDGAGGYNEQFF. This sequence joins TRBV4-1 and TRBJ2-1, with TRBD2 identical over 9 bases. This CDR3 has 16 residues. Germline loops: CDR1 MGHRA, CDR2 YSYEKL. The ends lost 0 bases at V and 4 bases at J; junction bases unmatched: 4.

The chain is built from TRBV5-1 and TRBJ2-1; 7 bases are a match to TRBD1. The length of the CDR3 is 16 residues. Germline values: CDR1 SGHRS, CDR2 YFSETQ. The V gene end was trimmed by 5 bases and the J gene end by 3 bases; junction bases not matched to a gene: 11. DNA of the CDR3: TGCGCCAGCAGTTCGACAGGGTCCCACCTCTACAATGAGCAGTTCTTC. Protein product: CASSSTGSHLYNEQFF.

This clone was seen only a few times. In DNA form, the CDR3 reads TGTGCCAGAAGCCCCGGACAGCGGGAAGCTTTCTTT. Encoded protein: CARSPGQREAFF. The chain couples TRBV5-3 to TRBJ1-1; D possibly corresponds to TRBD1 (6 bases). TRBV5-3 carries the ORF label, with uncertain function. V was shortened by 4 bases and J by 8 bases, with 12 bases between the two germline ends. This CDR3 has 12 residues.

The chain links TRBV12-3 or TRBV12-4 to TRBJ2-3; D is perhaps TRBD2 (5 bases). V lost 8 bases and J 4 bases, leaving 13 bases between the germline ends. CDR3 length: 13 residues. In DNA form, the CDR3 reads TGTGCCAGCGTTGTCGGGGTGTCAGATACGCAGTATTTT. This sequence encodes CASVVGVSDTQYF.

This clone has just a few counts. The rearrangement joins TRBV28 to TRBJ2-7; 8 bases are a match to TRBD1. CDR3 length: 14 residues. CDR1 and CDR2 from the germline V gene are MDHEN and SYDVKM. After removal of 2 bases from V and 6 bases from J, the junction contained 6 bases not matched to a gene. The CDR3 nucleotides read TGTGCCAGCAGTTTACCCGGACAGGGTAGCGAGCAGTACTTC. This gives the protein CASSLPGQGSEQYF.

CDR3 amino acids: CASSYSRDNNYGYTF. CDR3 coding DNA: TGTGCCAGCAGTTACTCCCGGGACAACAACTATGGCTACACCTTC. The chain carries TRBV6-6 and TRBJ1-2, with a tentative D call TRBD1 (6 bases). Germline CDR1 reads MNHNY; CDR2 reads SVGAGI (reference sequence). Trimming took 0 bases from V and 2 from J, leaving 10 bases between them. The CDR3 is 15 residues long.

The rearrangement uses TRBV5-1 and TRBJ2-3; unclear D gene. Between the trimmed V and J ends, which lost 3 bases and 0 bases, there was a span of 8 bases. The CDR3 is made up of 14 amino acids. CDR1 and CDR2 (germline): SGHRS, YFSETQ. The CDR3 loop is CASSSLTSTDTQYF. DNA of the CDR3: TGCGCCAGCAGCTCACTCACTAGCACAGATACGCAGTATTTT. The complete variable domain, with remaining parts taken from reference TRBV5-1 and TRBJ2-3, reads KAGVTQTPRYLIKTRGQQVTLSCSPISGHRSVSWYQQTPGQGLQFLFEYFSETQRNKGNFPGRFSGRQFSNSRSEMNVSTLELGDSALYLCASSSLTSTDTQYFGPGTRLTVL.

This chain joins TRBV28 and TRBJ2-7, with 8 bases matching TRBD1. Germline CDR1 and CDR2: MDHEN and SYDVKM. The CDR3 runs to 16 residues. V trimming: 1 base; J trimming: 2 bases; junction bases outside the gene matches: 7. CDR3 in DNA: TGTGCCAGCAGTTTATTGACAGGGGTGATGACCTACGAGCAGTACTTC. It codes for CASSLLTGVMTYEQYF.

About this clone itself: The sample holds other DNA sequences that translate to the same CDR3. The CDR3 coding sequence is TGTGCCAGCAGCCAATACTACGAGCAGTACTTC. Translation: CASSQYYEQYF. This rearrangement joins TRBV3-1 (or the pseudogene TRBV3-2) to TRBJ2-7; D gene unclear. In germline, CDR1 is LGHDT, CDR2 YNNKEL (reference sequence). Trimming removed 2 bases at V and 3 bases at J, with 2 bases between. This CDR3 is built from 11 residues.

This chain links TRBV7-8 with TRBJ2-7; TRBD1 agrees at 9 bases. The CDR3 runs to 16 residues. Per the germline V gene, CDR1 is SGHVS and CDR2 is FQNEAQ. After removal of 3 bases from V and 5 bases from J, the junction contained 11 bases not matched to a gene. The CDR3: CASSLPLGQGFDEQYF. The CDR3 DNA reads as TGTGCCAGCAGCTTGCCCCTAGGACAGGGGTTCGACGAGCAGTACTTC.

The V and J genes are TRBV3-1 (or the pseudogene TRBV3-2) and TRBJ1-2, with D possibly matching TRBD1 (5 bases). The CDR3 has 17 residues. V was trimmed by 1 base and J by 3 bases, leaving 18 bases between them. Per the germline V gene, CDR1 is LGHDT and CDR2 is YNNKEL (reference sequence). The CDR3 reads CASSQGAGGLEDYGYTF. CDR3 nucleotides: TGTGCCAGCAGCCAAGGAGCGGGGGGACTAGAGGACTATGGCTACACCTTC.

The CDR3 DNA sequence: TGTGCCAGCAGCCCGGCACAGGGGCTAGACACTGAAGCTTTCTTT. Its protein is CASSPAQGLDTEAFF. This chain connects TRBV7-3 to TRBJ1-1, with TRBD1 matching over 7 bases. Germline CDR1 SGHTA, CDR2 FQGTGA. Germline trimming cut 5 bases from V and 3 bases from J; bases unmatched to any gene: 9. This CDR3 has 15 amino acids.